These T cell receptor beta chains were read from a single sample in a study of identical twins. TCRdb ran MiXCR on the 5' RACE reads and lists one entry per CDR3 protein. Of approximately 600,000 distinct CDR3 sequences in the sample, about 7.1% were seen once. This same sample was also part of a study on yellow fever vaccine responses in identical twins.

Material: PBMCs. Receptors were obtained from a woman aged 18-30 years in good health. CDR3s include the opening cysteine and the closing phenylalanine or tryptophan. D genes are given only for firm matches. Only part of the rows carry a size: once, few, many, or a class if the clone is expanded.

DNA	CDR3	size	J	V	D
TGTGCCAGCAGCTCGGGACACCCTTACGAGCAGTACTTC	CASSSGHPYEQYF	NA	TRBJ2-7	TRBV13	NA
TGCAGTGCTAGAGATCCAACGGAGTACTATGGCTACACCTTC	CSARDPTEYYGYTF	many	TRBJ1-2	TRBV20-1	NA
TGTGCCAGCAGCTCTCAGCGGGAGTGGGCCGGGGAGCTGTTTTTT	CASSSQREWAGELFF	many	TRBJ2-2	TRBV7-6	TRBD2
TGCGCCAGCAGCTTGGCCGGGCTTCGGGACGAGCAGTACTTC	CASSLAGLRDEQYF	NA	TRBJ2-7	TRBV5-1	NA
TGTGCCAGCATCCCGGGACAGAGGAACACTGAAGCTTTCTTT	CASIPGQRNTEAFF	few	TRBJ1-1	TRBV12-3/TRBV12-4	TRBD1
TGCTTAGGACAGGCCACGAATGAAAAACTGTTTTTT	CLGQATNEKLFF	NA	TRBJ1-4	TRBV20-1	TRBD1
TGTGCCAGCAGTGCAGAACTAGCGGGAGGTCACAATGAGCAGTTCTTC	CASSAELAGGHNEQFF	NA	TRBJ2-1	TRBV6-4	TRBD2
TGTGCCAGCACTCGACAGGGGGCTGGTCAGCCCCAGCATTTT	CASTRQGAGQPQHF	many	TRBJ1-5	TRBV12-3/TRBV12-4	TRBD1
TGTGCCACAAAAGAGACTAGCGGGAACTACAATGAGCAGTTCTTC	CATKETSGNYNEQFF	few	TRBJ2-1	TRBV2	TRBD2
TGTGCCAGCAGCTTGGACCCAATAGCGGGGGATTACGAGCAGTACTTC	CASSLDPIAGDYEQYF	NA	TRBJ2-7	TRBV5-5	TRBD2
TGCAGCGCCCCACAGGGGGGAATAGAGACCCAGTACTTC	CSAPQGGIETQYF	many	TRBJ2-5	TRBV29-1	TRBD1
TGTGCCAGTCCCCCGAGGAGGCAGGTTAGCGATGAGCAGTTCTTC	CASPPRRQVSDEQFF	many	TRBJ2-1	TRBV28	NA
TGTGCCAGCAGTTTTCACGGACAGGGTCGTCAGCCCCAGCATTTT	CASSFHGQGRQPQHF	NA	TRBJ1-5	TRBV12-3/TRBV12-4	TRBD1
TGTGCCAGCAGACCCGCGACAGGTCGCACCGGGGAGCTGTTTTTT	CASRPATGRTGELFF	few	TRBJ2-2	TRBV6-1	NA
TGTGCCAGCAGCCAAGGTCTTAGCGGGAGTTCGAGGGAGCAGTACTTC	CASSQGLSGSSREQYF	many	TRBJ2-7	TRBV3-1	TRBD2
TGCGCCAGCAGCCAGGTCGGGGGACCCTCCTACGAGCAGTACTTC	CASSQVGGPSYEQYF	many	TRBJ2-7	TRBV5-1	NA
TGTGCCTGCAGGAAGGTCATTACTTCCGAGCAGTACTTC	CACRKVITSEQYF	many	TRBJ2-7	TRBV12-3/TRBV12-4	NA
TGCGCCAGCAGCTTGGCGGGGCTTAATTACAATGAGCAGTTCTTC	CASSLAGLNYNEQFF	few	TRBJ2-1	TRBV5-1	NA
TGTGCCAGCAGTTTGGGCAGGGAATCACCCCTCCACTTT	CASSLGRESPLHF	many	TRBJ1-6	TRBV12-3/TRBV12-4	NA
TGTGCCAGCAGCGTTGGAGGGATAGATACGCAGTATTTT	CASSVGGIDTQYF	many	TRBJ2-3	TRBV9	NA
TGTGCCAGCAGCCCTAACGGGATCTTAAATCAGCCCCAGCATTTT	CASSPNGILNQPQHF	few	TRBJ1-5	TRBV7-9	NA
TGTGCCAGCAGATACGCGGGACAGGGGGCTGATACCTTC	CASRYAGQGADTF	NA	TRBJ1-2	TRBV2	TRBD1
TGTGCCAGCAGCCAAGATGTCACAGTACGGAACACTGAAGCTTTCTTT	CASSQDVTVRNTEAFF	NA	TRBJ1-1	TRBV14	NA
TGTGCCAGCAGCCCCTCCGTAGCGGGGGGGTCAGATACGCAGTATTTT	CASSPSVAGGSDTQYF	NA	TRBJ2-3	TRBV7-9	TRBD2
TGTGCCATCAGTGATATGAAAAGGGGCCGAGAGACCCAGTACTTC	CAISDMKRGRETQYF	few	TRBJ2-5	TRBV10-3	NA
TGTGCCAGCAGCTTCACGGTCACCTACGAGCAGTACTTC	CASSFTVTYEQYF	NA	TRBJ2-7	TRBV5-6	NA
TGCGCCAGCAGCTCCGGCCGGACTGAGGCCGAGCAGTACTTC	CASSSGRTEAEQYF	NA	TRBJ2-7	TRBV5-1	NA
TGTGCCAGCAGCCAAGAAACCGGGACAGGGGGCGAAAAACTGTTTTTT	CASSQETGTGGEKLFF	many	TRBJ1-4	TRBV4-2	TRBD1
TGTGCCAGCAGCTATGCCGGTTCGAGCAACACCGGGGAGCTGTTTTTT	CASSYAGSSNTGELFF	many	TRBJ2-2	TRBV5-6	NA
TGTGCCAGCGCCTCTCGTATCGGGCAGGAGACCCAGTACTTC	CASASRIGQETQYF	many	TRBJ2-5	TRBV27	NA
TGCAGTGCTAGAGAGAGAGTGGGACTAGTGGACTACGAGCAGTACTTC	CSARERVGLVDYEQYF	NA	TRBJ2-7	TRBV20-1	TRBD2
TGCGCCAGCAGCCAAGATATGGCTAGCGGGATACAAGAGACCCAGTACTTC	CASSQDMASGIQETQYF	many	TRBJ2-5	TRBV4-1	TRBD2
TGTGCCAGCAGCTTGGCGAGGGACAGGGCGAGAATCAGCGGGGCCAACGTCCTGACTTTC	CASSLARDRARISGANVLTF	NA	TRBJ2-6	TRBV7-2	TRBD1
TGTGCCAGCAGTTATTCCCTAGCCTATGAGCAGTTCTTC	CASSYSLAYEQFF	few	TRBJ2-1	TRBV27	NA
TGTGCCAGCAGCTTGGACAGGGGGCACGGCTACACCTTC	CASSLDRGHGYTF	NA	TRBJ1-2	TRBV5-4	TRBD1
TGTGCCAGTAGGAGTCCCTCTGGGGCCAACGTCCTGACTTTC	CASRSPSGANVLTF	NA	TRBJ2-6	TRBV19	NA
TGCAGCGTTACGGGGACTAGCGGGAGGGGTGGTAACATTCAGTACTTC	CSVTGTSGRGGNIQYF	few	TRBJ2-4	TRBV29-1	TRBD2
TGTGCCAGCTCACCGCCCCCGGGAGGCCCCTACAATGAGCAGTTCTTC	CASSPPPGGPYNEQFF	few	TRBJ2-1	TRBV18	TRBD2
TGTGCCAGCAGTACCGGGACAGGGGTTGAAAAACTGTTTTTT	CASSTGTGVEKLFF	NA	TRBJ1-4	TRBV7-9	TRBD1
TGCGCCAGCAGCTTGGTGAGCGGGGGCGCCCCCAATGAGCAGTTCTTC	CASSLVSGGAPNEQFF	many	TRBJ2-1	TRBV5-1	TRBD2
TGCGCCAGCACCCTGGGGGAGAACACTGAAGCTTTCTTT	CASTLGENTEAFF	many	TRBJ1-1	TRBV5-1	NA
TGTGCCAGCAGCCAAGCGGACGGTTACAATGAGCAGTTCTTC	CASSQADGYNEQFF	many	TRBJ2-1	TRBV16	NA
TGTGCCAGCAGCGCGGGTTGGGGGCTGGGGAATGAGCAGTTCTTC	CASSAGWGLGNEQFF	NA	TRBJ2-1	TRBV3-1	NA
TGTGCCATGAGCCCAATGACGGCGGCTCCCCAGTACTTC	CAMSPMTAAPQYF	NA	TRBJ2-5	TRBV5-5	NA
TGTGCCATCAGCAGACTTCCATCCTACGAGCAGTACTTC	CAISRLPSYEQYF	NA	TRBJ2-7	TRBV10-3	NA
TGTGCCAGCAGTACCCACCTGACTAGTGTCTCTCCCGATACGCAGTATTTT	CASSTHLTSVSPDTQYF	NA	TRBJ2-3	TRBV12-3/TRBV12-4	NA
TGTGCCAGCAGAGCACCAGGGACAGGGGGAAGAACTGAAGCTTTCTTT	CASRAPGTGGRTEAFF	NA	TRBJ1-1	TRBV6-1	TRBD1
TGTGCCAGCAGCTTGGGCAGGGACAATTCACCCCTCCACTTT	CASSLGRDNSPLHF	few	TRBJ1-6	TRBV12-3/TRBV12-4	NA
TGTGCCAGCAGTACCCGGGCCCTGCGCATTGGAGACCACACAGATACGCAGTATTTT	CASSTRALRIGDHTDTQYF	few	TRBJ2-3	TRBV6-1	NA
TGTGCCACCAGCACCTCCGGCTCCACCGGGGAGCTGTTTTTT	CATSTSGSTGELFF	few	TRBJ2-2	TRBV15	NA
TGTGCCAGCAGCCGCGGGACAGACGAAAAACTGTTTTTT	CASSRGTDEKLFF	many	TRBJ1-4	TRBV12-3/TRBV12-4	TRBD1
TGTGCCAGCAGCTGGGTCCTGGACGATGAGCAGTTCTTC	CASSWVLDDEQFF	NA	TRBJ2-1	TRBV5-6	NA
TGTGCCAGCAGTTTGGGGTCCAGGGGGCTGAGACCCCGGGAAAAAGAGACCCAGTACTTC	CASSLGSRGLRPREKETQYF	NA	TRBJ2-5	TRBV12-3/TRBV12-4	TRBD1